One and the same sample provided the 18 T cell receptor beta chains below, sequenced in a study of response to subunit inactivated influenza vaccine. MiXCR was run by TCRdb on the RT-PCR reads, yielding one entry per CDR3 protein. The table has about 540,000 distinct CDR3 sequences, about 14% seen once. The input for sequencing was PBMCs from blood, taken 12 days after vaccination. These receptor sequences come from a middle-aged man who received an inactivated influenza vaccine.

In this sample, this clonotype turned up a few times. The J gene is TRBJ2-1, the V gene TRBV25-1; D is unresolved. The V gene's germline CDR1 is MGHDK and CDR2 SYGVNS. The CDR3 totals 12 residues. Trimming pared 5 bases from V and 12 bases from J, leaving 14 bases between. CDR3 sequence: CASSLRLGLQFF. DNA for the CDR3: TGTGCCAGCAGTCTACGACTGGGATTGCAGTTCTTC.

There are a few counts of this clonotype. This chain uses TRBV11-2 with TRBJ1-1; the D gene is possibly TRBD1 (5 bases). CDR3 length: 15 amino acids. V lost 4 bases to trimming and J lost 1 base, with 13 bases between them. CDR1 is SGHAT and CDR2 is FQNNGV in the germline V gene. Here the CDR3 DNA reads TGTGCCAGCAGCTCCCGGACAATTTCGAACACTGAAGCTTTCTTT. It encodes CASSSRTISNTEAFF.

The chain has TRBV12-3 or TRBV12-4 and TRBJ1-6; 8 positions match TRBD1. There are 14 residues in the CDR3. V was clipped by 6 bases and J by 7 bases; unmatched bases: 5. The CDR3 is CASRVDRGNSPLHF. The CDR3 nucleotides read TGTGCCAGCAGGGTCGACAGGGGAAATTCACCCCTCCACTTT.

This clonotype turned up a few times. The V call is TRBV28, the J call TRBJ1-6; D is ambiguous. The CDR3 has 16 residues. The germline V gene encodes CDR1 MDHEN and CDR2 SYDVKM. Trimming shortened V by 1 base and J by 1 base, and 8 bases separated the two germline ends. For the CDR3, the DNA is TGTGCCAGCAGTTTATCGGGGAAATCCTATAATTCACCCCTCCACTTT. It translates to CASSLSGKSYNSPLHF.

This clonotype was detected a few times. The chain is built from TRBV5-1 and TRBJ2-7, with D perhaps given as TRBD1 or TRBD2 (5 bases each). Germline assignment: CDR1 SGHRS and CDR2 YFSETQ. Trimming took off 9 bases at V and 7 bases at J, with 17 bases between the two ends. The CDR3 loop spans 12 amino acids. This chain's CDR3 is CATTTDSGEQYF. The CDR3 DNA reads TGCGCCACCACGACAGACTCGGGAGAGCAGTACTTC. The whole variable domain, filled in from reference TRBV5-1 and TRBJ2-7, reads KAGVTQTPRYLIKTRGQQVTLSCSPISGHRSVSWYQQTPGQGLQFLFEYFSETQRNKGNFPGRFSGRQFSNSRSEMNVSTLELGDSALYLCATTTDSGEQYFGPGTRLTVT.

V gene TRBV16 combines with J gene TRBJ2-7, with D hard to call. V lost 0 bases to trimming and J lost 6 bases, with 12 bases between them. Germline CDR1 KGHSY, CDR2 FQNENV. This CDR3 has 14 amino acids. CDR3 in amino acids: CASSQSGHSSEQYF. The CDR3 DNA follows: TGTGCCAGCAGCCAATCCGGCCACAGCTCCGAGCAGTACTTC.

This sequence joins TRBV20-1 and TRBJ1-1, with TRBD1 as a possible D gene (5 bases). The CDR3 consists of 15 residues. The ends were cut back, 0 bases at V and 7 bases at J, with 18 bases in the middle. The germline V gene has CDR1 DFQATT and CDR2 SNEGSKA (reference sequence). CDR3 nucleotide sequence: TGCAGTGCTAGAGATTCTGGCCCCCGGAGGGGTGAAGCTTTCTTT. Its protein is CSARDSGPRRGEAFF.

CDR3: CASSLSGQNQETQYF. In nucleotides, the CDR3 is TGCGCCAGCAGCTTGTCCGGACAGAACCAAGAGACCCAGTACTTC. The rearrangement joins TRBV5-1 to TRBJ2-5, with D perhaps matching TRBD1 (6 bases). Per germline, CDR1 SGHRS and CDR2 YFSETQ. The length of the CDR3 is 15 residues. V was shortened by 1 base and J by 0 bases, with 10 bases between the two germline ends.

The chain recombines TRBV12-3 or TRBV12-4 with TRBJ1-1; 7 bases agree with TRBD1. The V segment lost 6 bases and the J segment 11 bases; nucleotides outside the gene matches: 6. The CDR3 loop spans 11 amino acids. The DNA of the CDR3 is TGTGCCAGCAGCGCGACAGGGAGGGCTTTCTTT. Translated: CASSATGRAFF.

V gene TRBV2 combines with J gene TRBJ2-7; TRBD2 agrees at 9 bases. Germline CDR1 reads SNHLY; CDR2 reads FYNNEI. The trim removed 4 bases at V and 0 bases at J, leaving 10 bases unmatched. The CDR3 consists of 17 residues. The CDR3 here is CASSGWEERGDSYEQYF. CDR3 DNA: TGTGCCAGCAGTGGCTGGGAGGAGCGGGGGGACTCCTACGAGCAGTACTTC.

As for this clonotype: A junction end diverges from the germline sequence, so it may reflect a read error. The chain links TRBV10-3 to TRBJ1-1, with D perhaps TRBD1 (5 bases). Germline loops: CDR1 ENHRY, CDR2 SYGVKD. CDR3 length: 14 amino acids. The CDR3 DNA sequence: TGTGCCATCAGTGACGGGGCGGGGAACGCTGAAGCTTTCTTT. Translating it yields CAISDGAGNAEAFF.

This clonotype was seen a handful of times. This rearrangement joins TRBV29-1 to TRBJ2-4; D is possibly TRBD2 (6 bases). The CDR3 length is 13 residues. V was cut by 2 bases and J by 1 base, with 6 bases left in between. Germline V gene lookup returns CDR1 SQVTM and CDR2 ANQGSEA. Here the CDR3 reads CSVEREAKNIQYF. The CDR3 DNA is TGCAGCGTTGAACGGGAGGCCAAAAACATTCAGTACTTC.

This clonotype occurred a few times. The chain carries TRBV28 and TRBJ1-1; D gene ambiguous. Germline V gene data show CDR1 as MDHEN and CDR2 as SYDVKM. V was cut by 5 bases and J by 5 bases, with 18 bases left in between. The CDR3 is made up of 15 amino acids. The CDR3 nucleotides read TGTGCCAGCAGTGACCCCCTGGCTTCAACGACTGAAGCTTTCTTT. Protein: CASSDPLASTTEAFF.

The chain links TRBV7-9 to TRBJ2-1, with TRBD2 matching 9 bases. Germline V gene data show CDR1 as SEHNR and CDR2 as FQNEAQ (reference sequence). The CDR3 is made up of 14 amino acids. Unmatched junction bases numbered 7, after V lost 6 bases and J lost 7 bases. Written as DNA, the CDR3 is TGTGCCAGCAGGTCCGGGACTAGCCTGAATGAGCAGTTCTTC. Protein product: CASRSGTSLNEQFF.

This clonotype was detected only a few times. Written as DNA, the CDR3 is TGCAGTGCTAGAGACAGACCTCCCGGGGAGCTGTTTTTT. Protein product: CSARDRPPGELFF. The gene calls are TRBV20-1 and TRBJ2-2; D remains ambiguous. The germline CDR1 and CDR2 sequences are DFQATT and SNEGSKA (reference sequence). The CDR3 is 13 amino acids. V was shortened by 0 bases and J by 6 bases, with 8 bases between the two germline ends.

The V gene is TRBV7-2, the J gene TRBJ2-3; tentatively, D is TRBD2 (5 bases). The CDR3 totals 16 residues. Trimming removed 1 base from V and 4 bases from J, with 15 bases in between. CDR1 and CDR2 from the germline V gene are SGHTA and FQGNSA. In DNA form, the CDR3 reads TGTGCCAGCAGCTTAGGGGGAGCTGGCAAGGCAGATACGCAGTATTTT. Translated: CASSLGGAGKADTQYF.

This clonotype has a count of ten or more. This chain joins TRBV29-1 and TRBJ2-3; the D is unclear. V was cut by 4 bases and J by 0 bases, with 11 bases left in between. CDR3 length: 14 amino acids. Germline V gives CDR1 SQVTM, CDR2 ANQGSEA. The CDR3 region has the DNA TGCAGCGTTGCGGTCCAGACTAGCACAGATACGCAGTATTTT. It codes for CSVAVQTSTDTQYF.

This clonotype was seen repeatedly, ten times or more. This chain links TRBV6-2 or TRBV6-3 with TRBJ2-1, with D perhaps TRBD1 (6 bases). Germline V CDR1 and CDR2: MNHEY, SVGEGT. V lost 4 bases and J 0 bases, leaving 10 bases between the germline ends. CDR3 size: 15 residues. In DNA form, the CDR3 reads TGTGCCAGCAGTTCAGGGGCCAGCTCCTACAATGAGCAGTTCTTC. As protein: CASSSGASSYNEQFF.